These T cell receptor beta chains were read from a single sample in a study of T cells in Graves' hyperthyroidism and ophthalmopathy. TCRdb recomputed calls from the multiplex PCR reads with MiXCR, one row per CDR3 protein. The sample holds 450,000 to 550,000 distinct CDR3 sequences, roughly a quarter seen once. Material: blood. The receptor source for this set is a woman between 25 and 40 years old with Graves' ophthalmopathy. CDR3s include the opening cysteine and the closing phenylalanine or tryptophan.

V	J	CDR3
TRBV11-2	TRBJ1-2	CASSFGGENYGYTF
TRBV4-1	TRBJ2-6	CASSQIFAVRGANVLTF
TRBV25-1	TRBJ1-2	CASSDPGTGRRGYTF
TRBV11-2	TRBJ2-5	CASSSTVRETQYF
TRBV4-2	TRBJ1-5	CASSRTRASNQPQHF
TRBV6-5	TRBJ1-5	CASSSRRTSNQPQHF
TRBV28	TRBJ1-5	CASSFPAGGGGVTQHF
TRBV12-3/TRBV12-4	TRBJ1-5	CASSLVSLPQHF
TRBV12-3/TRBV12-4	TRBJ1-5	CASSPYGQINQPQHF
TRBV19	TRBJ1-2	CASSMASSYSGYTF
TRBV28	TRBJ2-5	CASSFGGQEQETQYF
TRBV19	TRBJ2-5	CASSIAARVQATQYF
TRBV19	TRBJ1-1	CASSLWTGEGTEAFF
TRBV29-1	TRBJ2-5	CSVKQGEETQYF
TRBV6-5	TRBJ2-7	CASSFISTVGRDEQYF
TRBV29-1	TRBJ2-7	CSVGGGTPSYEQYF
TRBV2	TRBJ2-7	CASSSGNGEQYF
TRBV24-1	TRBJ2-3	CATSDSAPDTQYF
TRBV25-1	TRBJ1-2	CASSGQGVGYGYTF
TRBV7-3	TRBJ2-2	CASSPTQGVSTGELFF
TRBV2	TRBJ2-5	CASSEMDGETQYF
TRBV3-1	TRBJ2-2	CASSQEGYGELFF
TRBV10-3	TRBJ2-2	CAISDSGTGNTGELFF
TRBV20-1	TRBJ2-7	CSAVGSTYEQYF
TRBV6-2/TRBV6-3	TRBJ1-5	CASSRGQGIQPQHF
TRBV28	TRBJ1-5	CASSQYRNNQPQHF
TRBV28	TRBJ2-7	CASSFPGFYEQYF
TRBV10-3	TRBJ2-6	CAITIETGAGANVLTF
TRBV28	TRBJ1-1	CASSPRQPEAFF
TRBV27	TRBJ2-2	CASKPLVQGGNTGELFF
TRBV6-1	TRBJ2-7	CASSEAHGLTYEQYF
TRBV20-1	TRBJ2-7	CSATDLAGLSWEQYF
TRBV7-9	TRBJ2-5	CASSTRDRQETQYF
TRBV7-7	TRBJ2-7	CASSLYGRGSYEQYF
TRBV2	TRBJ2-5	CASSESGSQTQYF
TRBV14	TRBJ2-2	CASTRETNTGELFF
TRBV11-2	TRBJ1-1	CASSTIRQPMNTESFF
TRBV7-2	TRBJ2-7	CASSLLTHSYEQYF
TRBV28	TRBJ2-5	CASSLSGGGALETQYF
TRBV20-1	TRBJ1-2	CSASTAYGYTF
TRBV13	TRBJ1-1	CASSQKGPGSGGEAFF
TRBV6-5	TRBJ1-2	CASIRTGGKYGYTF
TRBV6-1	TRBJ2-6	CASSDRQVSGANVLTF
TRBV20-1	TRBJ2-7	CSAMGVFSYEQYF
TRBV6-1	TRBJ1-2	CASSGSLTPGGYTF
TRBV5-1	TRBJ1-1	CASSVSGSQAFF
TRBV29-1	TRBJ2-2	CSVLVANTGELFF
TRBV6-5	TRBJ1-1	CASSYIPGQLEAFF
TRBV6-2/TRBV6-3	TRBJ1-2	CASSYQSDSRGYTF
TRBV27	TRBJ2-5	CASSVRVTQTQYF
TRBV7-9	TRBJ1-1	CASSSQWGSTEAFF
TRBV3-1	TRBJ1-5	CASSQVPGGIYSNQPQHF
TRBV6-1	TRBJ1-3	CASSEPRTLGNTIYF
TRBV4-1	TRBJ1-3	CASSQGQGSGNTIYF